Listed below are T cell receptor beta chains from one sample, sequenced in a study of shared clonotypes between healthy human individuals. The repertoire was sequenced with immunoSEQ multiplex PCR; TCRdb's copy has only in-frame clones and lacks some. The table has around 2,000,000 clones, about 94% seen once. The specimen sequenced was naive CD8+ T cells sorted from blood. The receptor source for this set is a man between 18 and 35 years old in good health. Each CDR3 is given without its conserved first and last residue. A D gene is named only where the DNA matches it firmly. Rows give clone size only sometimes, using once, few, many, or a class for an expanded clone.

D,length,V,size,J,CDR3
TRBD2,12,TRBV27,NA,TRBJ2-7,ASSTLAGFGEQY
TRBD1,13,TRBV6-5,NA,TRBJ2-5,ASSYVRGPEETQY
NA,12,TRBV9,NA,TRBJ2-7,ASSPPGASYEQY
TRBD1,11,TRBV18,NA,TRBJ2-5,ASSPSGGETQY
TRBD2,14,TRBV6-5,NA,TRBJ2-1,ASSYDGTSLYNEQF
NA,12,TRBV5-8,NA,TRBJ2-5,ASSLRQVKETQY
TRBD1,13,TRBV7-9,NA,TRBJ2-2,ASSPWTGGEGELF
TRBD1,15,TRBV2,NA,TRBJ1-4,ASSRDRGTSNNEKLF
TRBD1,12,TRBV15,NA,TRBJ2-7,ATSFRRGLDEQY
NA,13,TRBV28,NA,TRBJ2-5,ASSPVGLPLHSQY
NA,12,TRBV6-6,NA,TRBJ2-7,ASNTIPGAYEQY
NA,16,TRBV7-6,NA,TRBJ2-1,ASSLAIPGDRSYNEQF
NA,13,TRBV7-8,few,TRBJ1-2,ASSLSEFQGSGYT
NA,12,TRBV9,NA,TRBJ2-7,ASSVRGTPGEQY
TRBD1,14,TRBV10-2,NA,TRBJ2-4,ASSGGDSALKNIQY
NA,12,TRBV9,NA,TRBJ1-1,ASSPQGTYTEAF
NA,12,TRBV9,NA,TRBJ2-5,ASSVAGSYETQY
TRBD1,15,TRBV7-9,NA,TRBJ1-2,ASSSPGGTGEYYGYT
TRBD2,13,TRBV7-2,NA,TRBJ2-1,ASSLLAGGPNEQF
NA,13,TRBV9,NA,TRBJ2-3,ASSPYPTGPDTQY
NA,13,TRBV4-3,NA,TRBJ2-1,ASSRSRVTDNEQF
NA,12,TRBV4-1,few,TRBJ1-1,ASSHIGGGTEAF
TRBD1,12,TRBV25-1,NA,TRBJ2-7,ASSVTGGSDEQY
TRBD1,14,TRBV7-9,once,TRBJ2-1,ASSALDRDPYNEQF
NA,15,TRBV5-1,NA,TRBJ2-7,ASSLGRGGSFSYEQY
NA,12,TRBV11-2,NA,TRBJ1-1,ASSPGSGGTEAF
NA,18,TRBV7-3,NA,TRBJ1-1,ASSLTEGQRSFRLNTEAF
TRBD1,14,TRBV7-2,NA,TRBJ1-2,ASSLGRQGGTYGYT
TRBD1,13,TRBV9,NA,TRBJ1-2,ASSVEGGVGYGYT
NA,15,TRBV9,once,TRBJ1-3,ASSEAPSRVSGNTIY
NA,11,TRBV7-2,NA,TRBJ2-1,ASSLVTTNEQF
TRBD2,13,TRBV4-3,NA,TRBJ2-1,ASRKLAGAYNEQF
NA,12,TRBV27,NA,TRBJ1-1,ASTPMGGNTEAF
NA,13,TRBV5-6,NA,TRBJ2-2,ASSSMWGRIGELF
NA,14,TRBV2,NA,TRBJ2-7,ASSEVGRTPHYEQY
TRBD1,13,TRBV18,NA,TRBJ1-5,ASSPGTGISQPQH
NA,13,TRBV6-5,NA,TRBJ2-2,ASSYSRAGTGELF
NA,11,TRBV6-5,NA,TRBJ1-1,ASLNGLNTEAF
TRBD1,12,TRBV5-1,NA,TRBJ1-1,ASSDWTGDTEAF
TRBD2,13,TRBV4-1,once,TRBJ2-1,ASSQSSGRGYEQF
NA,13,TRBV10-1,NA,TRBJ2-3,ASSDEDSRTDTQY
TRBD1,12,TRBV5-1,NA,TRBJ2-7,ASSFRGPPYEQY
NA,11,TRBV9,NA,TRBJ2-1,ASSVDLTGEQF
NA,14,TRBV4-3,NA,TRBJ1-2,ASSQDLAGRLNGYT
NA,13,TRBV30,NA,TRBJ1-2,AWRDYGRILYGYT
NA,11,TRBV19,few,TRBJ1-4,ASSYAGDEKLF
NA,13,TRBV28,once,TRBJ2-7,ASSFYVGGPGEQY
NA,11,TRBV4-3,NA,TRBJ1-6,ASSPDRNSPLH
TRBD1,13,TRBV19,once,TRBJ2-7,ASSPSGTGSYEQY
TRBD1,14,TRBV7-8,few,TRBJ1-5,ASSRGTVFSNQPQH
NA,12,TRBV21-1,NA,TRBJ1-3,ASSKDQAGNTIY